A selection of T cell receptor beta chains follows, all from one sample in a study of blood T cell repertoires in COVID-19. TCRdb's copy holds only in-frame clones and misses some; the assay was immunoSEQ multiplex PCR. Of 15,000 to 17,000 clones in the sample, about 80% were seen once. The sequencing sample was made of peripheral blood. Receptor source: a man between 65 and 85 years old with active or convalescent COVID-19. CDR3s include the opening cysteine and the closing phenylalanine or tryptophan. D genes are given only for firm matches. Clone size appears in some rows only: once, few, many, or a class for an expanded clone.

d_gene	v_gene	abundance	j_gene	CDR3nt	CDR3aa
.	TRBV20-1	.	TRBJ1-4	TGCAGTGCTTATCGTAGTGAAAAACTGTTTTTT	CSAYRSEKLFF
TRBD2	TRBV18	few	TRBJ2-7	TGTGCCAGCTCGGTCGCTAGCGGGAGCTACGAGCAGTACTTC	CASSVASGSYEQYF
.	TRBV3-1/TRBV3-2	.	TRBJ2-3	TGTGCCAGCAGCCAAGATCCTGCGCGGGAATCGAGGTATTTT	CASSQDPARESRYF
.	TRBV28	medium-sized	TRBJ1-1	TGTGCCAGCAGGCTAACGGGGGTCTGGGACACTGAAGCTTTCTTT	CASRLTGVWDTEAFF
TRBD2	TRBV4-3	once	TRBJ2-5	TGCGCCAGCAGCCAATTTGGGGCTAGCGGGGGGGGAGAGACCCAGTACTTC	CASSQFGASGGGETQYF
TRBD1	TRBV11-2	once	TRBJ1-3	TGTGCCAGCAGCGCGGGACAGGTCCTCTCTGGAAACACCATATATTTT	CASSAGQVLSGNTIYF
TRBD1	TRBV3-1/TRBV3-2	.	TRBJ2-6	TGTGCCAGCAGCCAAGTGAGAGGGACAGGGAAAACCCCTGGGGCCAACGTCCTGACTTTC	CASSQVRGTGKTPGANVLTF
TRBD2	TRBV3-1/TRBV3-2	.	TRBJ2-7	TGTGCCAGCAGCCCGCGGACTAGCGGGGGCTACGAGCAGTACTTC	CASSPRTSGGYEQYF
.	TRBV5-4	.	TRBJ2-1	TGTGCCAGCAGCTTAACGGGGAGTGAGCAGTTCTTC	CASSLTGSEQFF
.	TRBV2	.	TRBJ2-3	TGTGCCAGCAGCCAAACAGGGACGAGCACAGATACGCAGTATTTT	CASSQTGTSTDTQYF
TRBD1	TRBV6-5	.	TRBJ1-3	TGTGCCAGCAAGACAGGGGACCCCTCTGGAAACACCATATATTTT	CASKTGDPSGNTIYF
.	TRBV4-1	.	TRBJ1-5	TGCGCCAGCAGCCAGAAAATGGCAGGGGCTGGCAATCAGCCCCAGCATTTT	CASSQKMAGAGNQPQHF
.	TRBV2	.	TRBJ1-4	TGTGCCAGCAGTGAAGGTTCCGGTGTTGACAGTGAAAAACTGTTTTTT	CASSEGSGVDSEKLFF
.	TRBV7-8	few	TRBJ2-3	TGTGCCAGCAGCCCTAGCACAGATACGCAGTATTTT	CASSPSTDTQYF
.	TRBV15	.	TRBJ2-3	TGTGCCACCAGAGGGGTAGCCACCACAGATACGCAGTATTTT	CATRGVATTDTQYF
.	TRBV6-6	.	TRBJ2-5	TGTGCCAGCAGTTACAGACAGGGACTTGGAGAGACCCAGTACTTC	CASSYRQGLGETQYF